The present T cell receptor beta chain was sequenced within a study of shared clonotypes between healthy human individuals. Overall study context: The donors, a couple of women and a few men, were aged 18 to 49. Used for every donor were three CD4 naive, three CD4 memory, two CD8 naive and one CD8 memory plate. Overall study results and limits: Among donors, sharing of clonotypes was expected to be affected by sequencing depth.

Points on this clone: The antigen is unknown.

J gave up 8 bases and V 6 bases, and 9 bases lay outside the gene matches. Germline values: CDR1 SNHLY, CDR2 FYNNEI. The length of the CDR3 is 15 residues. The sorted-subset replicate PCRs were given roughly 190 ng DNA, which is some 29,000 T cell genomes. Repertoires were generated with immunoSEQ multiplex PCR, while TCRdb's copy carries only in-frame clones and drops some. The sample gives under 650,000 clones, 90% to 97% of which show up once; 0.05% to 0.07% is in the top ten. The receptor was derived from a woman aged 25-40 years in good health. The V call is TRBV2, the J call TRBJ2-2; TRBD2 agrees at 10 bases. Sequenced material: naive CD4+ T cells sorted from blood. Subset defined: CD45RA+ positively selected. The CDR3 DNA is TGTGCCAGCAGAGGCCTAGCGGGAGTTAGGGGGGAGCTGTTTTTT. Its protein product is CASRGLAGVRGELFF.